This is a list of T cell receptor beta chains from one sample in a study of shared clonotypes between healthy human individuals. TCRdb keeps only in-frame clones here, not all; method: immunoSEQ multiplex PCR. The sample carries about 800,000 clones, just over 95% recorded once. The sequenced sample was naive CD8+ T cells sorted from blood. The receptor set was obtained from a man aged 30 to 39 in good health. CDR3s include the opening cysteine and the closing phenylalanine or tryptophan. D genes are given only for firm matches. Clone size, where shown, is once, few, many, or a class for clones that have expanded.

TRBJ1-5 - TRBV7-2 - TGTGCCAGCAGCCAGGTGCTAGCGCAGCCCCAGCATTTT CASSQVLAQPQHF
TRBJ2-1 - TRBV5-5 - TGTGCCAGCAGCTTCTTCCCTAGGAATGAGCAGTTCTTC CASSFFPRNEQFF
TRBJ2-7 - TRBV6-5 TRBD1 TGTGCCAGCAGTTACGGGACAGGATACTACGAGCAGTACTTC CASSYGTGYYEQYF
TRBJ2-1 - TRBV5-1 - TGCGCCAGCAGCTTCGAGTCCAACGATGAGCAGTTCTTC CASSFESNDEQFF
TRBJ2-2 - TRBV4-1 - TGCGCCAGCAGCCAATTTCCGAAGAGATCCGGGGAGCTGTTTTTT CASSQFPKRSGELFF
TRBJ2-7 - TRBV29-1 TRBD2 TGCAGCGCGGTCTTGGGACTAGCGGGAGAGGGGCGAGTGGACTACGAGCAGTACTTC CSAVLGLAGEGRVDYEQYF
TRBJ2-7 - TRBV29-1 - TGCAGCGTTGATTCAGGGCCAGAGCAGTACTTC CSVDSGPEQYF
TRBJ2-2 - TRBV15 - TGTGCCACCAGTCGACTAGAAACCGGGGAGCTGTTTTTT CATSRLETGELFF
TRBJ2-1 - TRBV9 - TGTGCCAGCAGCGCCACAGGTGACTCCTACAATGAGCAGTTCTTC CASSATGDSYNEQFF
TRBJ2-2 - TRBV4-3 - TGCGCCAGCAGCCAAGATTGGTGGGACACCGGGGAGCTGTTTTTT CASSQDWWDTGELFF
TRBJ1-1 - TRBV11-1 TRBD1 TGTGCCAGCAGATTAGGGGGCGTGAACACTGAAGCTTTCTTT CASRLGGVNTEAFF
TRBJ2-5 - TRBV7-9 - TGTGCCAGCACCCTAACTAGTCTCGAGGAGACCCAGTACTTC CASTLTSLEETQYF
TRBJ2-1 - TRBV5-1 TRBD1 TGCGCCAGCAGCTCCCGGACAGGGTTAGATGAGCAGTTCTTC CASSSRTGLDEQFF
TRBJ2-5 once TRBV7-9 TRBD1 TGTGCCAGCAGTTCAACAGGGGACAGGGAAGAGACCCAGTACTTC CASSSTGDREETQYF
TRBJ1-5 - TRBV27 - TGTGCCAGCAGTTTAGACAGAGGAAGTCAGCCCCAGCATTTT CASSLDRGSQPQHF
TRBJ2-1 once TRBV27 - TGTGCCAGCAGTTCATACTCCTACAATGAGCAGTTCTTC CASSSYSYNEQFF
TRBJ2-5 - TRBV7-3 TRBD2 TGTGCCAGCAGCTTAGGGGAGGGCCAAGAGACCCAGTACTTC CASSLGEGQETQYF
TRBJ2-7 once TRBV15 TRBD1 TGTGCCACCAGCAGAGAAGGACAGGGTCCCTACGAGCAGTACTTC CATSREGQGPYEQYF
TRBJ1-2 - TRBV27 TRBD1 TGTGCCAGCAGTGGACAGGGGGGGGGCTATGGCTACACCTTC CASSGQGGGYGYTF
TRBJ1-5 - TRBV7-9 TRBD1 TGTGCCAGCAGCTTAACGGACAGGGGCTTTAGGGAGCCCCAGCATTTT CASSLTDRGFREPQHF
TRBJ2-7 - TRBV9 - TGTGCCAGCAGCGTAGGGCAGGGCCCCTACGAGCAGTACTTC CASSVGQGPYEQYF
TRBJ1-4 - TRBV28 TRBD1 TGTGCCAGCAGTCCACGGGACAGGGCTGCTAATGAAAAACTGTTTTTT CASSPRDRAANEKLFF
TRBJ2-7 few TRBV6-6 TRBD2 TGTGCCAGCAGTGGGATTAGCGGGAGGTTCGCCTACGAGCAGTACTTC CASSGISGRFAYEQYF
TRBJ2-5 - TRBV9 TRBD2 TGTGCCAGCAGCGCGGGACTAGCGGGAGGGCCCCGAGAGACCCAGTACTTC CASSAGLAGGPRETQYF
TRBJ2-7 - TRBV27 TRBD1 TGTGCCAGCAGTGCGCCGGGACAGGGGGCGCGGGAGCAGTACTTC CASSAPGQGAREQYF
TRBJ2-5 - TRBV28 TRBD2 TGTGCCAGCAGTTTCCTCGGGGTGGCTAGCGGGGTAGGGGTGACCCAGTACTTC CASSFLGVASGVGVTQYF
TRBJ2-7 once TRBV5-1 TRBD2 TGCGCCAGCAGCCGGCCCGTTCGGGGGGGGCAGTACGAGCAGTACTTC CASSRPVRGGQYEQYF
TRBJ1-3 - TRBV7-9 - TGTGCCAGCAGCTTAGTAGAGGGGAGCTCTGGAAACACCATATATTTT CASSLVEGSSGNTIYF
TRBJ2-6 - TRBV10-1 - TGCGCCAGCGTCCGCGATAAAGATCGCACAAGTCGGGCCAACGTCCTGACTTTC CASVRDKDRTSRANVLTF
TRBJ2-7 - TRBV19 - TGTGCCAGTACCGAGACTAGTGGGTATGCCTACGAGCAGTACTTC CASTETSGYAYEQYF
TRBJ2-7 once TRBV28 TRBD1 TGTGCCAGCACCCCGACAGGGGGAAACTCCTACGAGCAGTACTTC CASTPTGGNSYEQYF
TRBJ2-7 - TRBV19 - TGTGCCAGTAGTATAGGCCTCGAGCAGTACTTC CASSIGLEQYF
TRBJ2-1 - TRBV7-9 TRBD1 TGTGCCAGCAGGCGGGACAGGCGCCCCAATGAGCAGTTCTTC CASRRDRRPNEQFF
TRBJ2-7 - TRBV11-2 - TGTGCCAGCAGCTTTACAGACAGACCCTACGAGCAGTACTTC CASSFTDRPYEQYF
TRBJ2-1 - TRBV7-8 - TGTGCCAGCAGCGTGGGACCGAGCTCCTACAATGAGCAGTTCTTC CASSVGPSSYNEQFF
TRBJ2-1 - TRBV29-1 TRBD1 TGCAGCGTGGATGGACAGGGACTTGGCAATGAGCAGTTCTTC CSVDGQGLGNEQFF
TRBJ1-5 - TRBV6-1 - TGTGCCAGCAGTGAAGGAACAAGAGACCTCAATCAGCCCCAGCATTTT CASSEGTRDLNQPQHF
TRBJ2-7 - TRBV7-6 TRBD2 TGTGCCAGCAGTTATACTAGCGGGAGGGGTGAGCAGTACTTC CASSYTSGRGEQYF
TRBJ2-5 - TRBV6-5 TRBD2 TGTGCCAGCAGTTCACTTACCCTAAGCGGGAGAGAGACCCAGTACTTC CASSSLTLSGRETQYF
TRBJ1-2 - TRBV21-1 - TGTGCCAGCAGGCAAACTCAGGGCGCGGGTGGCTACACCTTC CASRQTQGAGGYTF
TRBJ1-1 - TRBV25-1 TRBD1 TGTGCCAGCAGTGGGACAGGGGGCAGGACTGAAGCTTTCTTT CASSGTGGRTEAFF
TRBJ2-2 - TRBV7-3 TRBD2 TGTGCCAGCAGCTCCAGCGGGATGAACACCGGGGAGCTGTTTTTT CASSSSGMNTGELFF
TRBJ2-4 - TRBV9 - TGTGCCAGCAGCAGCGGCCCCGGGACCGAGATTCAGTACTTC CASSSGPGTEIQYF
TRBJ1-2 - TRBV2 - TGTGCCAGCAGTGAAGGTAAAGGGACCTATGGCTACACCTTC CASSEGKGTYGYTF
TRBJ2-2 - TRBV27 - TGTGCCAGCAGCCCTTGGAACACCGGGGAGCTGTTTTTT CASSPWNTGELFF
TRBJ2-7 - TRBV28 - TGTGCCAGCAGTCCTCTCGCCCAGGGTCCAACCTACGAGCAGTACTTC CASSPLAQGPTYEQYF
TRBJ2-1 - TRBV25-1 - TGTGCCAGCAGCGGGGGATCCTACAATGAGCAGTTCTTC CASSGGSYNEQFF
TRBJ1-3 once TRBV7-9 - TGTGCCAGCAGCACCAGGGAAGCCACGGGCGGAAACACCATATATTTT CASSTREATGGNTIYF
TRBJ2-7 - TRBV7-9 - TGTGCCAGCAGCACAGGGGGGGGCTCCTACGAGCAGTACTTC CASSTGGGSYEQYF
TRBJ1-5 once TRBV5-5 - TGTGCCAGCAGCCGCGGGTTTAATCAGCCCCAGCATTTT CASSRGFNQPQHF
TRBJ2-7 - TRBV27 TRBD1 TGTGCCAGCAGTTTCTTCAGGGGGCCCTACGAGCAGTACTTC CASSFFRGPYEQYF